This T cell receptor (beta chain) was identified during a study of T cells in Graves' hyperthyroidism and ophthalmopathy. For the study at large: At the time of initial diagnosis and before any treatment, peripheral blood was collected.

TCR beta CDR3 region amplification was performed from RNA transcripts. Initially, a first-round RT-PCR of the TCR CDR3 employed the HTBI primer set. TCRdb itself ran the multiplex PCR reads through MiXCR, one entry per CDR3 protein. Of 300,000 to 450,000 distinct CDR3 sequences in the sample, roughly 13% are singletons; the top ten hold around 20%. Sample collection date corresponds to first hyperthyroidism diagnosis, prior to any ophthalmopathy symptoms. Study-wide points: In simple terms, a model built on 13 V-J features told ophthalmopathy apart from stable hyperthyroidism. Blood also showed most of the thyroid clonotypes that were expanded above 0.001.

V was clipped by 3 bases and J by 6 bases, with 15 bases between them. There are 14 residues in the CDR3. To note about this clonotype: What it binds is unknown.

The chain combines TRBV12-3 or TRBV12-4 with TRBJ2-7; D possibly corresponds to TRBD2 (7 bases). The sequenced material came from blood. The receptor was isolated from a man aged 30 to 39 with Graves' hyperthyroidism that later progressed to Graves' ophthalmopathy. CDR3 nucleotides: TGTGCCAGCAGTTTCGGCGGGGGCGCCTGCGAGCAGTACTTC. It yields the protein CASSFGGGACEQYF.